This T cell receptor beta chain came from a study of radiation and T cells in renal cell carcinoma. The data were produced by immunoSEQ multiplex PCR, yet TCRdb's version contains in-frame clones alone and is incomplete. The sample has 100,000 to 150,000 clones; around nine tenths are singletons. General study findings and limits: In blood, top tumor clones expanded by 2 weeks, shrinking by 4.

Time point: blood 2 weeks post-SBRT. Sample treatment: 15 Gy SBRT to primary tumor, nephrectomy 4 weeks later. Germline V gives CDR1 LNHDA, CDR2 SQIVND (reference sequence). The CDR3 contains 13 residues. Trimming cost V 5 bases and J 3 bases, with 10 bases left between them. This clone was picked up one time. The target antigen is unknown. The chain links TRBV19 to TRBJ1-2; D might be TRBD1 (6 bases). The sequence was obtained from a woman in her seventies with renal cell carcinoma. Here the sequenced sample was blood, taken from a patient whose treatment included radiotherapy and nephrectomy. The CDR3 reads CASSRTGYYGYTF. The DNA for the CDR3 is TGTGCCAGTAGTCGTACAGGGTACTATGGCTACACCTTC.